The table lists the clone carrying this T cell receptor (beta chain) with many counts. Its target is not known. The data derive from a study of T-cell reconstitution after alpha-beta-depleted transplantation in children. Overall study findings and caveats: About two months after transplant, alpha-beta T cells reportedly came from several hundred expanded graft clones. Elevated TCRbeta diversity at day 60 was traced, in some patients, to surviving recipient T cells and thymic progenitors. Among T cells one year after transplant, newly produced cells accounted for most counts and diversity.

Trimming left V 4 bases short and J 1 base short, with 10 bases between. Germline CDR1 MNHEY, CDR2 SVGAGI. This CDR3 contains 14 residues. TCRbeta library preparation incorporated unique molecular identifiers. MiXCR, applied by TCRdb to the PCR reads, yields one record per CDR3 protein. The sample shows 600,000 to 700,000 distinct CDR3 sequences, around 12% of them seen only once. The origin of this receptor is a girl aged 2 to 9 with congenital amegakaryocytic thrombocytopenia, due to receive a stem cell transplant. Sequenced material: PBMCs, taken before TCRalphabeta/CD19-depleted stem cell transplant. The rearrangement links TRBV6-5 to TRBJ1-2; D is ambiguous. This CDR3 is CASSSVEYNYGYTF. The CDR3, as DNA: TGTGCCAGCAGTTCCGTGGAGTATAACTATGGCTACACCTTC.